The T cell receptor beta chain under discussion was sequenced for a study of regulatory T cells in long-lasting Graves disease. Broader study findings: Tissue studied was limited to peripheral blood, excluding thyroid tissue. There were preferences for TRBV28, TRBJ1-2 and TRBJ2-5 in persistent disease.

Germline V gives CDR1 SGDLS, CDR2 YYNGEE. The trim removed 4 bases at V and 3 bases at J, leaving 6 bases unmatched. The CDR3 totals 14 residues. Time point in this sample: newly diagnosed GD, antithyroid drugs for less than 3 months. PBMC RNA was the source of the TCR library. The TCR beta library used iRepertoire HTBI primers with Arm-PCR amplification of CDR3. TCRdb passed the multiplex PCR reads through MiXCR, listing each CDR3 protein once. The profile shows around 450,000 distinct CDR3 sequences, around 16% of them singletons. Points on this clonotype: No antigen is known for it.

The sample also formed part of further work on T cells in Graves' hyperthyroidism and ophthalmopathy. That source adds: First-round RT-PCR of the TCR CDR3 relied on the HTBI primer set.

This TCR was sampled from a man aged 40-49 years with Graves disease. The chain carries TRBV9 and TRBJ2-7; TRBD1 agrees at 8 bases. The sample in question was peripheral blood mononuclear cells (PBMCs), obtained at new diagnosis, from a patient treated with antithyroid drugs. The CDR3 DNA reads TGTGCCAGCAGCACGACGACAGGGGACTACGAGCAGTACTTC. It encodes CASSTTTGDYEQYF.